Listed below are T cell receptor beta chains from one sample, sequenced in a study of T-cell memory formation after mild COVID-19. A single record per CDR3 protein comes from TCRdb applying MiXCR to the 5' RACE reads. The repertoire holds 550,000 to 600,000 distinct CDR3 sequences, with 17% as singletons. Input material: PBMCs or a T cell subset sorted from them (not recorded which). Every receptor here comes from an adult woman who had mild COVID-19 (a few samples of this study predate the infection). Cell type and time point are not known. The CDR3 runs from the conserved cysteine through the conserved F or W. A D gene is named only where the DNA matches it firmly. A row's size may be missing; if present it is once, few, many or a size class.

v_gene: TRBV29-1; abundance: NA; j_gene: TRBJ1-1; d_gene: NA; CDR3aa: CSVGQSMNTEAFF; CDR3nt: TGCAGCGTCGGACAGAGCATGAACACTGAAGCTTTCTTT
v_gene: TRBV12-3/TRBV12-4; abundance: many; j_gene: TRBJ1-1; d_gene: TRBD1; CDR3aa: CASSLTGGYQGVSFF; CDR3nt: TGTGCCAGCAGTTTAACAGGGGGCTACCAAGGAGTATCTTTCTTT
v_gene: TRBV5-6; abundance: few; j_gene: TRBJ1-1; d_gene: TRBD1; CDR3aa: CASSLEVGQVMNTEAFF; CDR3nt: TGTGCCAGCAGCTTGGAAGTGGGACAGGTAATGAACACTGAAGCTTTCTTT
v_gene: TRBV7-9; abundance: few; j_gene: TRBJ2-1; d_gene: NA; CDR3aa: CASSPPGWSSYNEQFF; CDR3nt: TGTGCCAGCAGCCCCCCGGGCTGGAGCTCCTACAATGAGCAGTTCTTC
v_gene: TRBV3-1; abundance: many; j_gene: TRBJ2-3; d_gene: TRBD2; CDR3aa: CASSPRRLAGGPGTDTQYF; CDR3nt: TGTGCCAGCAGCCCAAGAAGACTAGCGGGGGGTCCCGGCACAGATACGCAGTATTTT
v_gene: TRBV12-3/TRBV12-4; abundance: NA; j_gene: TRBJ2-7; d_gene: TRBD1; CDR3aa: CASSDRGDEQYF; CDR3nt: TGTGCCAGCAGTGACAGGGGGGACGAGCAGTACTTC
v_gene: TRBV25-1; abundance: few; j_gene: TRBJ2-2; d_gene: NA; CDR3aa: CASSDSGTPGFGELFF; CDR3nt: TGTGCCAGCAGTGATTCCGGGACCCCGGGGTTCGGGGAGCTGTTTTTT
v_gene: TRBV29-1; abundance: few; j_gene: TRBJ2-7; d_gene: NA; CDR3aa: CSVEDLSGSNYEQYF; CDR3nt: TGCAGCGTTGAAGATCTGAGCGGATCAAACTACGAGCAGTACTTC
v_gene: TRBV6-2/TRBV6-3; abundance: NA; j_gene: TRBJ2-7; d_gene: NA; CDR3aa: CASSYLDRAYEQYF; CDR3nt: TGTGCCAGCAGTTACTTGGACAGAGCCTACGAGCAGTACTTC
v_gene: TRBV5-1; abundance: NA; j_gene: TRBJ2-7; d_gene: TRBD1; CDR3aa: CASKTGTGPHEQYF; CDR3nt: TGCGCCAGCAAAACCGGGACAGGGCCCCACGAGCAGTACTTC
v_gene: TRBV5-1; abundance: many; j_gene: TRBJ2-2; d_gene: TRBD1; CDR3aa: CASSLRTGNTGELFF; CDR3nt: TGCGCCAGCAGCCTAAGGACAGGGAACACCGGGGAGCTGTTTTTT
v_gene: TRBV2; abundance: NA; j_gene: TRBJ2-3; d_gene: NA; CDR3aa: CASRPQGVSTDTQYF; CDR3nt: TGTGCCAGCAGACCCCAGGGTGTTAGCACAGATACGCAGTATTTT
v_gene: TRBV12-3/TRBV12-4; abundance: many; j_gene: TRBJ2-5; d_gene: NA; CDR3aa: CASSFGETQYF; CDR3nt: TGTGCCAGCAGTTTTGGGGAGACCCAGTACTTC
v_gene: TRBV30; abundance: few; j_gene: TRBJ2-5; d_gene: TRBD2; CDR3aa: CAWSVGGVLETQYF; CDR3nt: TGTGCCTGGAGTGTGGGAGGGGTCCTAGAGACCCAGTACTTC
v_gene: TRBV7-3; abundance: NA; j_gene: TRBJ2-3; d_gene: TRBD2; CDR3aa: CASSLLAGGLNTQYF; CDR3nt: TGTGCCAGCAGCTTGCTAGCGGGGGGGCTCAATACGCAGTATTTT
v_gene: TRBV2; abundance: NA; j_gene: TRBJ2-2; d_gene: NA; CDR3aa: CASSDRTALLGTGELFF; CDR3nt: TGTGCCAGCAGTGACCGAACAGCCTTATTGGGCACCGGGGAGCTGTTTTTT
v_gene: TRBV6-5; abundance: few; j_gene: TRBJ2-3; d_gene: TRBD2; CDR3aa: CASRSGVSTDTQYF; CDR3nt: TGTGCCAGCAGAAGCGGGGTGAGCACAGATACGCAGTATTTT
v_gene: TRBV3-1; abundance: NA; j_gene: TRBJ2-7; d_gene: NA; CDR3aa: CASSRDMGSYEQYF; CDR3nt: TGTGCCAGCAGCCGGGACATGGGCTCCTACGAGCAGTACTTC
v_gene: TRBV6-5; abundance: few; j_gene: TRBJ2-4; d_gene: TRBD1; CDR3aa: CASSSWTGYTRLAKNIQYF; CDR3nt: TGTGCCAGCAGTTCTTGGACAGGGTACACCCGACTAGCCAAAAACATTCAGTACTTC
v_gene: TRBV29-1; abundance: NA; j_gene: TRBJ1-1; d_gene: NA; CDR3aa: CSARVTANTEAFF; CDR3nt: TGCAGCGCCCGGGTGACAGCCAACACTGAAGCTTTCTTT
v_gene: TRBV2; abundance: NA; j_gene: TRBJ2-7; d_gene: NA; CDR3aa: CASSVTGRETFYEQYF; CDR3nt: TGTGCCAGCAGTGTGACGGGCAGGGAAACATTCTACGAGCAGTACTTC